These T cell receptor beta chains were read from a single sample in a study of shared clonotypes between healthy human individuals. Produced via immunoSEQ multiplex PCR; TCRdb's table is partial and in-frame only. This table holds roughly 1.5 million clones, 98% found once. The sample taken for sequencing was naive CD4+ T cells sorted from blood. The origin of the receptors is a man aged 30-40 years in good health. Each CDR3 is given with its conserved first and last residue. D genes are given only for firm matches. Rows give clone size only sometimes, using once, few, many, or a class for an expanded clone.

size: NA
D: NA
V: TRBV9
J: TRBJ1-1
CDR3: CASRAGGVNTEAFF
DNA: TGTGCCAGCAGGGCTGGGGGGGTGAACACTGAAGCTTTCTTT

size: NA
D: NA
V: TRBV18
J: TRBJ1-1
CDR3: CASSPNRRVEAEAFF
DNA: TGTGCCAGCTCACCCAACCGGAGGGTTGAGGCTGAAGCTTTCTTT

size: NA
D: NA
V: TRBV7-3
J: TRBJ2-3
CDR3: CASSLSRTDTQYF
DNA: TGTGCCAGCAGCTTATCTCGGACGGATACGCAGTATTTT

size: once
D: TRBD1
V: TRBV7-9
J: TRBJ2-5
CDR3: CASSQGVETQYF
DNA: TGTGCCAGCAGCCAGGGGGTAGAGACCCAGTACTTC

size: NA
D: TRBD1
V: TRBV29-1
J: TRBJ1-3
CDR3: CSVEDLGTGNTIYF
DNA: TGCAGCGTTGAAGATCTAGGGACAGGGAACACCATATATTTT

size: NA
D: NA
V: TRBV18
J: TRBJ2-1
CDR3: CASSLGGRLSSYNEQFF
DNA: TGTGCCAGCTCACTGGGCGGGCGGCTGAGCTCCTACAATGAGCAGTTCTTC

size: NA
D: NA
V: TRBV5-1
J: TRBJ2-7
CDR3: CASSLDGGTYEQYF
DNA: TGCGCCAGCAGCTTGGATGGGGGGACCTACGAGCAGTACTTC

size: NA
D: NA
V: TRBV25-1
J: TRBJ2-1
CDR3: CASSRGGLESYNEQFF
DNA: TGTGCCAGCAGCAGGGGAGGGCTCGAGTCCTACAATGAGCAGTTCTTC

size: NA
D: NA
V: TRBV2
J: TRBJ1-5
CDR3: CASSERGRESSNQPQHF
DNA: TGTGCCAGCAGCGAAAGGGGGAGGGAGAGTAGCAATCAGCCCCAGCATTTT

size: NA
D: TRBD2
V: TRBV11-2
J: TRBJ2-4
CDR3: CASSALRVGGSGSKNIQYF
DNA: TGTGCCAGCAGCGCCCTCAGGGTGGGGGGGAGCGGCTCCAAAAACATTCAGTACTTC

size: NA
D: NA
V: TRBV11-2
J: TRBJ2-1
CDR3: CASSLVGLYNEQFF
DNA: TGTGCCAGCAGCTTAGTGGGACTGTACAATGAGCAGTTCTTC

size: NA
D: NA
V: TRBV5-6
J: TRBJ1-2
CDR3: CASSLRRGHLNYGYTF
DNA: TGTGCCAGCAGCTTACGTAGGGGACACCTCAACTATGGCTACACCTTC

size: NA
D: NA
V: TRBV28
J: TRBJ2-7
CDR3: CASSLTGSEQYF
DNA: TGTGCCAGCAGTTTGACAGGCTCCGAGCAGTACTTC

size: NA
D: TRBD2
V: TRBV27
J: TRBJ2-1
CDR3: CASSPFPGLVYNEQFF
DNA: TGTGCCAGCAGTCCCTTTCCGGGACTAGTATACAATGAGCAGTTCTTC

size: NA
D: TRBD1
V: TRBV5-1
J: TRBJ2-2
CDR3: CASSSGTGGEYTGELFF
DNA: TGCGCCAGCAGCTCCGGGACAGGGGGCGAGTACACCGGGGAGCTGTTTTTT

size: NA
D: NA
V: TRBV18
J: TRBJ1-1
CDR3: CASSPNPGGTEAFF
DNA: TGTGCCAGCTCACCGAACCCGGGGGGCACTGAAGCTTTCTTT

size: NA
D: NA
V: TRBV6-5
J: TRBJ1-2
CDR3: CASRPPDFYGYTF
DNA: TGTGCCAGCAGACCACCGGACTTCTATGGCTACACCTTC

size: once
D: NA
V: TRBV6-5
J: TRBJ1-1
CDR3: CASSPQGHATEAFF
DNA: TGTGCCAGCAGTCCCCAGGGGCATGCGACTGAAGCTTTCTTT

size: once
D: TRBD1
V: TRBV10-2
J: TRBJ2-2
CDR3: CASRWDRLGTGELFF
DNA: TGCGCCAGCCGCTGGGACAGGCTAGGCACCGGGGAGCTGTTTTTT

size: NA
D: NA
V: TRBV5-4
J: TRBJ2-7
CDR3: CASSLGGGFYEQYF
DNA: TGTGCCAGCAGCTTGGGGGGCGGGTTCTACGAGCAGTACTTC

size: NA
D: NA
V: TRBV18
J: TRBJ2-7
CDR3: CASSPTGMNEQYF
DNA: TGTGCCAGCTCACCCACAGGGATGAACGAGCAGTACTTC

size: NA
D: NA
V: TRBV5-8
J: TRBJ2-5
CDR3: CASSWGRETQYF
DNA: TGTGCCAGCAGCTGGGGACGGGAGACCCAGTACTTC

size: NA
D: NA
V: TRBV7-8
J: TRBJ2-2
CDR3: CASSPERFNTGELFF
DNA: TGTGCCAGCAGCCCGGAGCGGTTTAACACCGGGGAGCTGTTTTTT

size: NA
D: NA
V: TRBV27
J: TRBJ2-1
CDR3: CASSPKSNEQFF
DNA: TGTGCCAGCAGTCCGAAATCCAATGAGCAGTTCTTC

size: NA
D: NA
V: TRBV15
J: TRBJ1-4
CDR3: CATSRELQGGEKLFF
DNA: TGTGCCACCAGCAGAGAATTGCAGGGAGGAGAAAAACTGTTTTTT

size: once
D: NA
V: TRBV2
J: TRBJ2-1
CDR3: CASSSEYGYNEQFF
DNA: TGTGCCAGCAGTTCAGAATACGGCTACAATGAGCAGTTCTTC

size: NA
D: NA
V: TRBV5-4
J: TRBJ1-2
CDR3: CASSLAGGGYGYTF
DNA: TGTGCCAGCAGCTTGGCCGGGGGTGGCTATGGCTACACCTTC

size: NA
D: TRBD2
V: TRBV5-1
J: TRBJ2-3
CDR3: CASSLGTTPADTQYF
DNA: TGCGCCAGCAGCCTTGGGACTACACCCGCAGATACGCAGTATTTT

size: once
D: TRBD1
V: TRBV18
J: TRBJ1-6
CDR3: CASSRQGRNSPLHF
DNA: TGTGCCAGCTCACGACAGGGAAGGAATTCACCCCTCCACTTT

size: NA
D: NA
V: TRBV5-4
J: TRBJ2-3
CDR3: CASSLELSTDTQYF
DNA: TGTGCCAGCAGCCTGGAACTTAGCACAGATACGCAGTATTTT

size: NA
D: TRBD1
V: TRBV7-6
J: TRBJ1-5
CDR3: CASSTHRGGQPQHF
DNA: TGTGCCAGCAGCACTCACAGGGGGGGACAGCCCCAGCATTTT

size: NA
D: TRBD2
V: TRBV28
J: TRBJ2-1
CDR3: CASSLLRTSLFF
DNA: TGTGCCAGCAGTCTCCTCCGGACTAGCTTGTTCTTC

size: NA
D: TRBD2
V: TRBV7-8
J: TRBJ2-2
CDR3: CASSLVRLAVTGELFF
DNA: TGTGCCAGCAGCTTAGTAAGACTAGCGGTTACCGGGGAGCTGTTTTTT

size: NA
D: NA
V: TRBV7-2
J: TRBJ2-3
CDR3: CASSQFLRSGYIDTQYF
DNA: TGTGCCAGCAGCCAATTCCTGCGGAGCGGGTATATAGATACGCAGTATTTT

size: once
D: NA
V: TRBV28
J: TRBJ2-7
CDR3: CASSLGGLEQYF
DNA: TGTGCCAGCAGTTTAGGGGGGCTCGAGCAGTACTTC

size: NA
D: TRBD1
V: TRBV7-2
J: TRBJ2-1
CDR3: CASSSTGINEQFF
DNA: TGTGCCAGCAGCTCGACAGGGATCAATGAGCAGTTCTTC

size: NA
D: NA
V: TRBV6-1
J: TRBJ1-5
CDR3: CASSEFGGQPQHF
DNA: TGTGCCAGCAGTGAATTCGGGGGTCAGCCCCAGCATTTT

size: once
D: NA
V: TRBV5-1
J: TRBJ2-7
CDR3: CASSRITGPFSYEQYF
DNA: TGCGCCAGCAGCCGGATCACAGGGCCCTTCTCCTACGAGCAGTACTTC

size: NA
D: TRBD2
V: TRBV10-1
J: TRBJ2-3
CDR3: CASSEGVAGRADTQYF
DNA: TGCGCCAGCAGTGAAGGGGTAGCGGGACGGGCAGATACGCAGTATTTT

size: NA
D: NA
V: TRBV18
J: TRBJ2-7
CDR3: CASSPGQQSYEQYF
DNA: TGTGCCAGCTCACCCGGACAGCAATCCTACGAGCAGTACTTC

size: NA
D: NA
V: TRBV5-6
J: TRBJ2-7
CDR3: CASSPRGGIPYEQYF
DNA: TGTGCCAGCAGCCCCCGGGGCGGAATACCCTACGAGCAGTACTTC

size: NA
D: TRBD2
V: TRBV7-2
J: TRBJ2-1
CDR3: CASSRGLALSSYNEQFF
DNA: TGTGCCAGCAGCCGCGGACTAGCGCTTAGCTCCTACAATGAGCAGTTCTTC

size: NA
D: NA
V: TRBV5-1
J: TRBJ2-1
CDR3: CASSLASLGNEQFF
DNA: TGCGCCAGCAGCTTGGCCAGTCTAGGGAATGAGCAGTTCTTC

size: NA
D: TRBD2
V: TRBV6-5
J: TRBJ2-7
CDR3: CASSYTSGSYEQYF
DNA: TGTGCCAGCAGTTACACTAGCGGGAGCTACGAGCAGTACTTC

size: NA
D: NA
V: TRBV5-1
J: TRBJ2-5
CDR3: CASSLAGKETQYF
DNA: TGCGCCAGCAGCTTGGCGGGGAAGGAGACCCAGTACTTC

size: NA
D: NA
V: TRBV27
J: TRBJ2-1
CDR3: CASSFLTSYNEQFF
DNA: TGTGCCAGCAGTTTTCTGACCTCCTACAATGAGCAGTTCTTC

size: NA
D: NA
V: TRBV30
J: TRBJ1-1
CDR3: CAWSGGSGTEAFF
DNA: TGTGCCTGGAGTGGCGGGTCGGGGACTGAAGCTTTCTTT

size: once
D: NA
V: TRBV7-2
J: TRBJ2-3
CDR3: CASSRADRLTDTQYF
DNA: TGTGCCAGCAGCCGAGCGGACCGACTAACAGATACGCAGTATTTT

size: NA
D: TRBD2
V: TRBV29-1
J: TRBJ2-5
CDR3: CSVGLAGGQETQYF
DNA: TGCAGCGTTGGGCTAGCGGGAGGACAAGAGACCCAGTACTTC

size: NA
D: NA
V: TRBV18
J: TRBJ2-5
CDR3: CASSLLNGGETQYF
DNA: TGTGCCAGCTCACTCCTTAACGGTGGGGAGACCCAGTACTTC

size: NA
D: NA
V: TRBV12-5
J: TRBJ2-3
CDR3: CASGLNPALTDTQYF
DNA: TGTGCTAGTGGTTTGAACCCCGCTCTCACAGATACGCAGTATTTT

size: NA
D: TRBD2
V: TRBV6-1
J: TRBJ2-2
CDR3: CASSDGSGSFGTGELFF
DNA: TGTGCCAGCAGTGACGGAAGCGGGAGTTTCGGTACCGGGGAGCTGTTTTTT

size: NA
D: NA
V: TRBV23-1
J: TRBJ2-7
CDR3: CASSQSVGDPSYEQYF
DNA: TGCGCCAGCAGTCAATCTGTCGGAGACCCCTCCTACGAGCAGTACTTC